One and the same sample provided the 23 T cell receptor beta chains below, sequenced in a study of blood T cell repertoires in COVID-19. Clones were sequenced by immunoSEQ multiplex PCR, and TCRdb holds only the in-frame ones, with some missing. The sample shows 300,000 or so clones, 85% to 90% of them seen only once. The source material was peripheral blood. These receptors came from a woman between 40 and 55 years old who had recovered from COVID-19.

This clone was found once. V is TRBV2 and J is TRBJ1-2, with 7 positions matching TRBD1. V gave up 7 bases and J gave up 2 bases; unmatched junction bases: 4. The CDR3 is made up of 13 amino acids. Germline V gene lookup returns CDR1 SNHLY and CDR2 FYNNEI. The CDR3 sequence is CASTMGQNYGYTF. CDR3 coding DNA: TGTGCCAGCACCATGGGACAGAACTATGGCTACACCTTC.

The table lists this clone with a few counts. The J gene is TRBJ2-7, the V gene TRBV30, with 9 bases aligning to TRBD1. After removal of 3 bases from V and 3 bases from J, the junction contained 15 bases not matched to a gene. The length of the CDR3 is 17 residues. Germline assignment: CDR1 GTSNPN and CDR2 SVGIG (reference sequence). The DNA for the CDR3 is TGTGCCTGGAGCCCGGGACAGGGTGGATTCGTAATCTACGAGCAGTACTTC. As protein: CAWSPGQGGFVIYEQYF.

The chain employs TRBV10-1 and TRBJ1-5; D may be TRBD1 (6 bases). This CDR3 is 17 amino acids long. Germline assignment: CDR1 WNHNN and CDR2 SYGVQD (reference sequence). Deletions cut 2 bases from V and 3 bases from J, with 17 bases between. The DNA for the CDR3 is TGCGCCAGCAGTGAGAGAAGGGGGAAAGGGGTCAATCAGCCCCAGCATTTT. Its protein product is CASSERRGKGVNQPQHF.

The V and J genes are TRBV7-2 and TRBJ1-2; 7 bases are shared with TRBD1. Germline V gene lookup returns CDR1 SGHTA and CDR2 FQGNSA. J gave up 4 bases and V 2 bases, and 4 bases lay outside the gene matches. The CDR3 is 14 amino acids. CDR3 nucleotide sequence: TGTGCCAGCAGCTTAAAGGCAGGGGGCTATGGCTACACCTTC. Protein product: CASSLKAGGYGYTF.

The rearrangement uses TRBV7-9 and TRBJ1-2; TRBD1 matches 10 bases. The CDR3 has 17 residues. V shed 5 bases and J 7 bases; nucleotides not matched to a gene: 16. The germline V gene encodes CDR1 SEHNR and CDR2 FQNEAQ (reference sequence). CDR3 sequence: CASSVSNPTGGSGGYTF. The DNA of the CDR3 is TGTGCCAGCAGCGTATCGAATCCGACAGGGGGCAGCGGTGGCTACACCTTC.

In DNA, the CDR3 is TGTGCCAGCAGCTCAAATGGAGTGTACGAGCAGTACTTC. Protein product: CASSSNGVYEQYF. This chain links TRBV9 with TRBJ2-7; D is unresolved. The CDR3 length is 13 residues. V lost 4 bases to trimming and J lost 4 bases, with 12 bases between them. Germline V gene data show CDR1 as SGDLS and CDR2 as YYNGEE.

For this clone: Within the sample, other DNA sequences also encode this same CDR3. The chain carries TRBV5-1 and TRBJ2-5; 12 bases are a match to TRBD2. CDR1 and CDR2 (germline): SGHRS, YFSETQ. The CDR3 is made up of 14 amino acids. Germline trimming cut 4 bases from V and 5 bases from J; bases unmatched to any gene: 3. CDR3: CASSLTSGGETQYF. The CDR3 DNA sequence: TGCGCCAGCAGCCTAACTAGCGGGGGGGAGACCCAGTACTTC.

V usage is TRBV27 and J usage is TRBJ1-6; unclear D gene. Germline CDR1 reads MNHEY; CDR2 reads SMNVEV (reference sequence). Trimming left V 5 bases short and J 7 bases short, with 18 bases between. This CDR3 has 16 residues. The CDR3 spells CASSLTPASANSPLHF. DNA for the CDR3: TGTGCCAGCAGTCTAACCCCGGCGAGCGCAAATTCACCCCTCCACTTT.

This rearrangement joins TRBV2 to TRBJ1-2, with D possibly matching TRBD1 (5 bases). V gave up 5 bases and J gave up 2 bases, with 9 bases separating them. Germline CDR1 reads SNHLY; CDR2 reads FYNNEI. The CDR3 spans 13 residues. The CDR3 spells CASSLAGNYGYTF. CDR3 in DNA: TGTGCCAGCAGTTTGGCAGGGAACTATGGCTACACCTTC.

The chain has TRBV18 and TRBJ2-5; the D gene is possibly TRBD1 (6 bases). Trimming left V 6 bases short and J 4 bases short, with 21 bases between. The CDR3 extends over 16 amino acids. Germline V gives CDR1 KGHSH, CDR2 LQKENI. Here the CDR3 DNA reads TGTGCCAGCTCCCCCGAGGGGGTCGGGGACGGAGAGACCCAGTACTTC. This sequence encodes CASSPEGVGDGETQYF. Variable domain in full (rest from reference TRBV18 and TRBJ2-5): NAGVMQNPRHLVRRRGQEARLRCSPMKGHSHVYWYRQLPEEGLKFMVYLQKENIIDESGMPKERFSAEFPKEGPSILRIQQVVRGDSAAYFCASSPEGVGDGETQYFGPGTRLLVL.

This CDR3 is CASSVNRGYTGELFF. Written as DNA, the CDR3 is TGTGCCAGCAGCGTAAACAGGGGTTACACCGGGGAGCTGTTTTTT. J is TRBJ2-2 and V is TRBV9; 7 bases align to TRBD1. From germline, CDR1 is SGDLS and CDR2 YYNGEE. The CDR3 runs 15 residues. J gave up 3 bases and V 1 base, and 3 bases lay outside the gene matches. The full variable domain, completed using reference TRBV9 and TRBJ2-2, is DSGVTQTPKHLITATGQRVTLRCSPRSGDLSVYWYQQSLDQGLQFLIQYYNGEERAKGNILERFSAQQFPDLHSELNLSSLELGDSALYFCASSVNRGYTGELFFGEGSRLTVL.

The chain couples TRBV13 to TRBJ2-5; possible D gene TRBD1, 6 bases. V was shortened by 4 bases and J by 2 bases, with 8 bases between the two germline ends. Germline V gives CDR1 PRHDT, CDR2 FYEKMQ (reference sequence). This CDR3 contains 13 residues. CDR3: CASSWGPQETQYF. DNA for the CDR3: TGTGCCAGCAGCTGGGGGCCTCAAGAGACCCAGTACTTC.

The V and J genes are TRBV11-2 and TRBJ2-5; maybe TRBD2 (6 bases). Germline V lookup: CDR1 SGHAT, CDR2 FQNNGV. This CDR3 is 13 amino acids long. The V gene lost 6 bases and the J gene lost 4 bases, with 12 bases spanning the gap. The CDR3 DNA reads as TGTGCCAGCAGAGTCGGGGGTGCAGAGACCCAGTACTTC. This translates into CASRVGGAETQYF.

This clone has only one observation. Other DNA variants within this sample encode the same CDR3. V is TRBV24-1 and J is TRBJ2-5; 10 nucleotides line up with TRBD1. V shed 4 bases and J 4 bases; nucleotides not matched to a gene: 5. Germline CDR1 KGHDR, CDR2 SFDVKD. This CDR3 spans 15 amino acids. The CDR3 DNA reads as TGTGCCACCAGTGACCCGAGGACAGGGGGAGAGACCCAGTACTTC. Translated, it gives CATSDPRTGGETQYF.

This chain uses TRBV29-1 with TRBJ1-2; D perhaps matches TRBD1 (5 bases). Looked up from germline, CDR1 is SQVTM and CDR2 is ANQGSEA. V was clipped by 3 bases and J by 4 bases, with 15 bases between them. This CDR3 contains 14 residues. In DNA form, the CDR3 reads TGCAGCGTTGAGTTAACAACAGGCACCTATGGCTACACCTTC. Its translation: CSVELTTGTYGYTF.

V usage is TRBV5-6 and J usage is TRBJ1-3; D perhaps matches TRBD1 (5 bases). The V gene's germline CDR1 is SGHDT and CDR2 YYEEEE. The CDR3 consists of 13 residues. The V end lost 0 bases, the J end lost 4 bases, and 5 bases lay between the germline ends. The CDR3 region is CASSLGGGNTIYF. The CDR3 region has the DNA TGTGCCAGCAGCTTGGGGGGCGGAAACACCATATATTTT.

CDR3 DNA sequence: TGCGCCAGCAGCCAAGGGGCTAGCGGGGGGAACACCGGGGAGCTGTTTTTT. Amino acid sequence: CASSQGASGGNTGELFF. V gene TRBV4-3 combines with J gene TRBJ2-2, with TRBD2 identical over 10 bases. V lost 1 base to trimming and J lost 1 base; unmatched junction nucleotides: 3. The germline V gene encodes CDR1 LGHNA and CDR2 YSLEER. The CDR3 spans 17 residues.

The rearrangement joins TRBV3-1 (or the pseudogene TRBV3-2) to TRBJ1-5, with D possibly matching TRBD1 (5 bases). Trimming left V 3 bases short and J 5 bases short, with 8 bases between. Per the germline V gene, CDR1 is LGHDT and CDR2 is YNNKEL (reference sequence). The CDR3 has 13 amino acids. This CDR3 is CASSQGGDQPQHF. The CDR3 DNA reads TGTGCCAGCAGCCAGGGGGGGGATCAGCCCCAGCATTTT.

The chain carries TRBV18 and TRBJ1-2; D is unclear. CDR1 KGHSH and CDR2 LQKENI come from the germline V gene. V was pared by 4 bases and J by 4 bases, with 16 bases between. The CDR3 length is 15 residues. CDR3 DNA: TGTGCCAGCTCACAAAAACCCCACGAGGCCTATGGCTACACCTTC. Amino acid sequence: CASSQKPHEAYGYTF.

The V and J genes are TRBV11-2 and TRBJ1-4; D is perhaps TRBD1 (6 bases). The germline CDR1 and CDR2 sequences are SGHAT and FQNNGV. The V end lost 5 bases, the J end lost 2 bases, and 9 bases lay between the germline ends. The CDR3 length is 14 residues. CDR3 nucleotide sequence: TGTGCCAGCAGCCCAGGGGCGACTAATGAAAAACTGTTTTTT. Translated: CASSPGATNEKLFF.

A single count supports this clone. The sample has other DNA sequences that encode this CDR3 too. The chain couples TRBV5-1 to TRBJ2-3; no clear D. This CDR3 has 12 amino acids. The V end was cut by 4 bases, the J end by 0 bases, with 3 bases between. The V gene's germline CDR1 is SGHRS and CDR2 YFSETQ. CDR3 region: CASSLSTDTQYF. The CDR3 nucleotides are TGCGCCAGCAGCCTTAGCACAGATACGCAGTATTTT. Full variable domain (rest looked up from reference TRBV5-1 and TRBJ2-3): KAGVTQTPRYLIKTRGQQVTLSCSPISGHRSVSWYQQTPGQGLQFLFEYFSETQRNKGNFPGRFSGRQFSNSRSEMNVSTLELGDSALYLCASSLSTDTQYFGPGTRLTVL.

The V gene is TRBV5-5, the J gene TRBJ1-2; 7 bases align to TRBD1. The J segment lost 8 bases and the V segment lost 2 bases, leaving 6 bases of the junction unmatched. The CDR3 is made up of 13 amino acids. Germline V lookup: CDR1 SGHKS, CDR2 YYEKEE (reference sequence). Here the CDR3 DNA reads TGTGCCAGCAGCTTCCGGGACAGCCGGGGCTACACCTTC. As protein: CASSFRDSRGYTF.

The chain couples TRBV5-4 to TRBJ2-7, with 11 nucleotides matching TRBD2. The length of the CDR3 is 15 residues. CDR1 SGHNT and CDR2 YYREEE come from the germline V gene (reference sequence). Trimming removed 4 bases from V and 3 bases from J; junction bases left unmatched: 6. For the CDR3, the DNA is TGTGCCAGCAGCGTAGCGGGGGGGCGCGGCTACGAGCAGTACTTC. It codes for CASSVAGGRGYEQYF. Full variable domain (remainder filled in from reference TRBV5-4 and TRBJ2-7): ETGVTQSPTHLIKTRGQQVTLRCSSQSGHNTVSWYQQALGQGPQFIFQYYREEENGRGNFPPRFSGLQFPNYSSELNVNALELDDSALYLCASSVAGGRGYEQYFGPGTRLTVT.